Shown below are 10 T cell receptor beta chains from a single sample sequenced in a study of OX40 agonist ivuxolimab in advanced cancers. Some clones are missing from TCRdb's copy, which holds only in-frame ones; the method was immunoSEQ multiplex PCR. The table lists about 55,000 clones, 80% of them singletons, with roughly 4.6% in the top ten. This specimen consisted of CD4+ or CD8+ T cells sorted from blood, obtained in a trial of the OX40 agonist ivuxolimab. These receptors were taken from an adult with an advanced solid tumor such as melanoma, head and neck, liver or kidney cancer.

Worth noting for this clone: The sample contains more than one DNA sequence encoding this CDR3. This chain joins TRBV10-1 and TRBJ1-1, with a possible D match to TRBD1 (5 bases). This CDR3 has 11 amino acids. Trimming pared 2 bases from V and 7 bases from J, leaving 5 bases between. Germline CDR1 WNHNN, CDR2 SYGVQD (reference sequence). The DNA for the CDR3 is TGCGCCAGCAGTGAGGGGGGTGAAGCTTTCTTT. Translated: CASSEGGEAFF.

In this sample, this clone turned up once. The rearrangement uses TRBV7-9 and TRBJ1-1, with TRBD1 as a possible D gene (6 bases). The CDR3 is 15 amino acids. The germline V and J ends were trimmed by 6 bases and 0 bases, with 14 bases remaining between them. Germline V CDR1 and CDR2: SEHNR, FQNEAQ (reference sequence). The CDR3 protein is CASRKDSSVNTEAFF. The CDR3 region has the DNA TGTGCCAGCAGGAAGGACAGTTCGGTGAACACTGAAGCTTTCTTT.

This clone showed up just a few times. V and J are TRBV30 and TRBJ1-1, with D perhaps TRBD1 (5 bases). The CDR3 consists of 13 residues. Germline V gene sequence: CDR1 GTSNPN, CDR2 SVGIG (reference sequence). V lost 4 bases and J 3 bases, leaving 12 bases between the germline ends. The CDR3 region is CAWNPGGYTEAFF. In DNA form, the CDR3 reads TGTGCCTGGAACCCCGGGGGATACACTGAAGCTTTCTTT.

This chain connects TRBV27 to TRBJ2-1; tentatively, D is TRBD1 (5 bases). CDR1 is MNHEY, CDR2 SMNVEV, per germline (reference sequence). This CDR3 region has 14 residues. With 5 bases removed from V and 0 bases from J, the gap between germline ends came to 8 bases. The CDR3 sequence is CASSGAGSYNEQFF. The DNA for the CDR3 is TGTGCCAGCAGTGGGGCAGGCTCCTACAATGAGCAGTTCTTC.

The sample holds a few counts of this clone. The chain uses TRBV6-1 and TRBJ1-3, with TRBD1 identical over 8 bases. From germline, CDR1 is MNHNS and CDR2 SASEGT. This CDR3 comprises 13 residues. V was pared by 6 bases and J by 7 bases, with 5 bases of the junction left unmatched. CDR3 sequence reads: CASSSDRANTIYF. CDR3 in DNA: TGTGCCAGCAGCTCGGACAGGGCGAACACCATATATTTT.

The chain uses TRBV5-1 and TRBJ2-4; D gene unclear. This CDR3 is 16 amino acids long. Germline values: CDR1 SGHRS, CDR2 YFSETQ. The germline V and J ends were trimmed by 1 base and 3 bases, with 14 bases remaining between them. CDR3 sequence: CASSLSLGADKNIQYF. As DNA, the CDR3 is TGCGCCAGCAGCTTGTCGTTGGGCGCCGACAAAAACATTCAGTACTTC. Supplemented by reference TRBV5-1 and TRBJ2-4, the full variable domain reads KAGVTQTPRYLIKTRGQQVTLSCSPISGHRSVSWYQQTPGQGLQFLFEYFSETQRNKGNFPGRFSGRQFSNSRSEMNVSTLELGDSALYLCASSLSLGADKNIQYFGAGTRLSVL.

This chain joins TRBV4-1 and TRBJ1-1; tentatively, D is TRBD1 (5 bases). CDR1 is MGHRA and CDR2 is YSYEKL in the germline V gene. V dropped 4 bases and J dropped 5 bases, with 17 bases sitting between them. This CDR3 comprises 15 residues. This CDR3 is CASSPSHGGGTEAFF. In nucleotides, the CDR3 is TGCGCCAGCAGCCCCTCACACGGGGGAGGGACTGAAGCTTTCTTT.

The gene calls are TRBV7-2 and TRBJ2-5, with 7 bases identical to TRBD1. The CDR3 is 15 residues long. Germline V CDR1 and CDR2: SGHTA, FQGNSA. Unmatched junction bases numbered 4, after V lost 2 bases and J lost 1 base. The CDR3 bases are TGTGCCAGCAGCTTAAGGGGGCAGGCCCAAGAGACCCAGTACTTC. It yields the protein CASSLRGQAQETQYF.

This clone showed up just once. The chain's CDR3 is CASSPRGYNNSPLHF. The CDR3 DNA reads as TGTGCCAGCAGTCCCAGGGGGTATAATAATTCACCCCTCCACTTT. V usage is TRBV27 and J usage is TRBJ1-6; TRBD1 matches at 7 bases. Germline lookup yields CDR1 MNHEY and CDR2 SMNVEV (reference sequence). The CDR3 is 15 residues long. The V segment lost 5 bases and the J segment 5 bases; nucleotides outside the gene matches: 6.

The CDR3 bases are TGTGCCAGCAGTACCGCGACGGATGGAAACACCATATATTTT. This gives the protein CASSTATDGNTIYF. The V call is TRBV25-1, the J call TRBJ1-3, with D uncertain. The CDR3 runs 14 residues. CDR1 MGHDK and CDR2 SYGVNS come from the germline V gene. Trimming left V 5 bases short and J 3 bases short, with 11 bases between.